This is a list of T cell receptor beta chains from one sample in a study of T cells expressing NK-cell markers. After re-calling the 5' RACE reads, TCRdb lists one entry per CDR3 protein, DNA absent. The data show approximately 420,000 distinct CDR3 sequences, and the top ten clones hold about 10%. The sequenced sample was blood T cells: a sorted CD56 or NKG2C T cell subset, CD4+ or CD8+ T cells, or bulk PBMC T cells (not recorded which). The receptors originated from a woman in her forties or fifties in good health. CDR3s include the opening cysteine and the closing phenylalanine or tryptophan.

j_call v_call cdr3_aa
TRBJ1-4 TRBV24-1 CATSDFGSNEKLFF
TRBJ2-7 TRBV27 CASRGTEYYEQYF
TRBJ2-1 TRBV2 CASSVGTGTAYNEQFF
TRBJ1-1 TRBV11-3 CASSYPGTNQAFF
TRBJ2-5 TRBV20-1 CSAKLAGTETQYF
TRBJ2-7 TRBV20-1 CSAARVGTDSYEQYF
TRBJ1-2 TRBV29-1 CSVEGSWGYTF
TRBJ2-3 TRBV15 CATSHPAATSTDTQYF
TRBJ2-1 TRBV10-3 CAISPERYNEQFF
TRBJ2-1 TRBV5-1 CASSMTGIYNEQFF
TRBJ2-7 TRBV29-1 CSVEGGSEQYF
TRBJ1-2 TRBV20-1 CSARVGETVYGYTF
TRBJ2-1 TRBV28 CASSKPRGAYGEQFF
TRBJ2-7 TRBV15 CATRAHQSEQYF
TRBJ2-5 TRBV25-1 CASRVSWTQYF
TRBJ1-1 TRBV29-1 CSVGVAGEAEAFF
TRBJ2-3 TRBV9 CASSEGLSSSTDTQYF
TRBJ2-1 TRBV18 CASSPGPSEQFF
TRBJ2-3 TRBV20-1 CSASTGAEFTDTQYF
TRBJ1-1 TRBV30 CACSAGTNTEAFF
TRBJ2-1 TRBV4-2 CASSQVSVLANEQFF
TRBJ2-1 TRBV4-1 CASTVTGGVYNEQFF
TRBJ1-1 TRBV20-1 CSAHGPGSEAFF
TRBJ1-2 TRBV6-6 CASSSRGGNYGYTF
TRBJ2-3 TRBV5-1 CASSLEGSTDTQYF
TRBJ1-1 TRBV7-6 CASSSPLGQEVEAFF
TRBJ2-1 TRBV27 CASSLSVAGSGISYNEQFF
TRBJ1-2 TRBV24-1 CATSDFKGNTNYGYTF
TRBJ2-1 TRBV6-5 CASGTGGSEQFF
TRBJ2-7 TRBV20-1 CSARDVDSLNEQYF
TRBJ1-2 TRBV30 CAWSREGRYTF
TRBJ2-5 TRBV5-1 CASSLREETQYF
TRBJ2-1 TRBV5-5 CASSTTSGTAGEQFF
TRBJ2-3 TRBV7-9 CASSLGTGRTDTQYF
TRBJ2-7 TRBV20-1 CSAGVFRNSYEQYF
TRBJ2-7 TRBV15 CATSDRKTYEQYF
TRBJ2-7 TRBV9 CASSSTSGATYEQYF
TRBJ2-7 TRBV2 CASIASRGIDEQYF
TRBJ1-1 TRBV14 CASSQGGNTEAFF
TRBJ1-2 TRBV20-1 CSARFMDHGYTF
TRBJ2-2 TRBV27 CASSLGREGRTGELFF
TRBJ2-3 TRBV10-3 CAIQRGDSSTDTQYF
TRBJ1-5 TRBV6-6 CASSPPGQVNQPQHF
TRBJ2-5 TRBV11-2 CASSFGAGGLETQYF
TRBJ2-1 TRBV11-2 CASSAETGALNEQFF
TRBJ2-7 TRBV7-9 CASSLSGTGDVEQYF
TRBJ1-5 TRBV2 CASMGGVGQNQPQHF
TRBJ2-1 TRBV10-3 CAITRLAGGGNEQFF
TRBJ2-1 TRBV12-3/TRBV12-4 CASSLVRRGVAGVPYNEQFF